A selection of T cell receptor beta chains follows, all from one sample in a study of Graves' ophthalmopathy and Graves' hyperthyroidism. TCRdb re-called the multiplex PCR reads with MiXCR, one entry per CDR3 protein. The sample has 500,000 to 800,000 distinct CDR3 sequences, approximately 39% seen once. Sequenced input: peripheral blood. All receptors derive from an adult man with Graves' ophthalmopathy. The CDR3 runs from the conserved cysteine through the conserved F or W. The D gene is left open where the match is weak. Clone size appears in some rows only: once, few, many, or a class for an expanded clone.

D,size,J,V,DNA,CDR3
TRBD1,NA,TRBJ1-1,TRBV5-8,TGTGCCAGCAGCGCCCGACAGGGGGGGAACACTGAAGCTTTCTTT,CASSARQGGNTEAFF
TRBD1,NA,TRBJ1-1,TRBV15,TGTGCCACCAGCAGCCGTGACAGGGGGAACACTGAAGCTTTCTTT,CATSSRDRGNTEAFF
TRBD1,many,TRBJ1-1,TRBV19,TGTGCCAGTAGTATTCAGGGGGTGGGCACTGAAGCTTTCTTT,CASSIQGVGTEAFF
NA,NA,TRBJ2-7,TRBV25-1,TGTGCCTGGAGTGGGGTAGCCTACGAGCAGTACTTC,CAWSGVAYEQYF
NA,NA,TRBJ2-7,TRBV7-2,TGTGCCAGCAGCCAAGACCCCCGGGTCGAGCAGTACTTC,CASSQDPRVEQYF
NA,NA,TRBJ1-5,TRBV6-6,TGTGCCAGCAGTGAAATAGCCCACAATCAGCCCCAGCATTTT,CASSEIAHNQPQHF
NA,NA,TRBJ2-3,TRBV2,TGTGCCAGCAGTGAAGGTGGACTAAGCACAGATACGCAGTATTTT,CASSEGGLSTDTQYF
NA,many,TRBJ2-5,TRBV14,TGTGCCAGCAGCCGCCTAGGGAGGACGGGGGCAGAGACCCAGTACTTC,CASSRLGRTGAETQYF
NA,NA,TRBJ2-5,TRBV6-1,TGCGCCAGCAGCCAAGATGGGGCGAGCTCGGCTGAGACCCAGTACTTC,CASSQDGASSAETQYF
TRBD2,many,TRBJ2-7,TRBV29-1,TGCAGCGTTGAATTGGCTGGGGGGACTAGCCTGAGTTACGAGCAGTACTTC,CSVELAGGTSLSYEQYF
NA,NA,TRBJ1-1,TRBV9,TGTGCCAGCAGCGGCAGGGCTTTCTTT,CASSGRAFF
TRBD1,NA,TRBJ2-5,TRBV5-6,TGTGCCAGCAGCTCCTACAGCCTGACAGGGGTCGTAGAGACCCAGTACTTC,CASSSYSLTGVVETQYF
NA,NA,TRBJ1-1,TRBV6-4,TGTGCCAGCAGAGATTCGGAGGCGCAGGCTTTCTTT,CASRDSEAQAFF
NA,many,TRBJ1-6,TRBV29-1,TGCAGCGTTGAGGTAGGGGGTGATTCACCCCTCCACTTT,CSVEVGGDSPLHF
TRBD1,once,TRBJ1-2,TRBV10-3,TGTGCCATCAGCGCGACAGGGGGCCCTAACTATGGCTACACCTTC,CAISATGGPNYGYTF
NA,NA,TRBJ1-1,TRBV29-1,TGCAGCCGCCTCGGGGGTGAAGCTTTCTTT,CSRLGGEAFF
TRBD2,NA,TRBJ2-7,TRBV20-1,TGCAGTGCTAGAGTAGCGGGGGCCCCCTACGAGCAGTACTTC,CSARVAGAPYEQYF
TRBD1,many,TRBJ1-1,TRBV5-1,TGCGCCAGCAGGTCGACAGGGCAGGAGAAAGCTTTCTTT,CASRSTGQEKAFF
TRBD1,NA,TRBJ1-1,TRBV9,TGTGCCAGCAGCCCAGGGGGGGCGCAGGACACTGAAGCTTTCTTT,CASSPGGAQDTEAFF
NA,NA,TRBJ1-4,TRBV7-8,TGTGCCACCAAACAGGGAGGACTTTTGGAAAAACTGTTTTTT,CATKQGGLLEKLFF
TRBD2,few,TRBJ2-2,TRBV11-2,TGTGCCAGCAGCTTCGAAGCGGGGGCGCACACCGGGGAGCTGTTTTTT,CASSFEAGAHTGELFF
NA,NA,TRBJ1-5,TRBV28,TGTGCCAGCAATTTTTGTCTCTCTTGCCTAAATCAGCCCCAGCATTTT,CASNFCLSCLNQPQHF
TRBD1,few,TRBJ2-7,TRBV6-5,TGTGCCAGCTCATTAACCGGGACAGGGGGATACTACGAGCAGTACTTC,CASSLTGTGGYYEQYF
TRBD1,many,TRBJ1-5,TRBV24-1,TGTGCCACCAGTGACCCCGGACAGGGGGAAGGGCAGCCCCAGCATTTT,CATSDPGQGEGQPQHF
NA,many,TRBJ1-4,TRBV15,TGTGCCACCAGCAGATCCACAACTGCAACTAATGAAAAACTGTTTTTT,CATSRSTTATNEKLFF
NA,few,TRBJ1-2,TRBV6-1,TGTGCCAGCAGTGATTTGGCCACCTGGTTGTCGGGGGACGGCTACACCTTC,CASSDLATWLSGDGYTF
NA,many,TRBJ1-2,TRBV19,TGTGCCAGTAGTATTTACGGCTCTAACTATGGCTACACCTTC,CASSIYGSNYGYTF
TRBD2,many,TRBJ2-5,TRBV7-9,TGTGCCAGCAGCTTAGGGGTTAGGACTAGCGGCCAAGAGACCCAGTACTTC,CASSLGVRTSGQETQYF
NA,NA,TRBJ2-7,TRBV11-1,TGTGCCAGCAGCTTAGCGGGCGAGACCGGGGTCTACGAGCAGTACTTC,CASSLAGETGVYEQYF
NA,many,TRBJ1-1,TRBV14,TGTGCCAGCAGCCAAGGTGGACGGAAGACTGAAGCTTTCTTT,CASSQGGRKTEAFF
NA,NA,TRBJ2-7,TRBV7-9,TGTGCCAGCAGCTTAGGCAGTCCCCAACCCCCTTACGAGCAGTACTTC,CASSLGSPQPPYEQYF
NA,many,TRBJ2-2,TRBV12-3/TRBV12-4,TGTGCCAGCACCCCGGAGGGCGGATTCAACACCGGGGAGCTGTTTTTT,CASTPEGGFNTGELFF
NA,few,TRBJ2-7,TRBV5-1,TGCGCCAGCAGCAGTACCGGGCCGATCTCCTACGAGCAGTACTTC,CASSSTGPISYEQYF
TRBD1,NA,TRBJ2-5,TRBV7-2,TGTGCCAGCAGCTTATCGACAGGGGGCGGACAAGAGACCCAGTACTTC,CASSLSTGGGQETQYF
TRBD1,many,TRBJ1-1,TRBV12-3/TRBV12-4,TGTGCCAGCAGCGGGACAGGGCGGAACACTGAAGCTTTCTTT,CASSGTGRNTEAFF
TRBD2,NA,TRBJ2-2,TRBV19,TGTGCCAGTAGTCTTGGCGGGGGGGGCACCGGGGAGCTGTTTTTT,CASSLGGGGTGELFF
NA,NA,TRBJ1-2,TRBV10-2,TGCGCCAGCAGTGAGTTGGGACATCACTACACCTTC,CASSELGHHYTF
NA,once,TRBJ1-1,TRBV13,TGTGCCAGCAGCTCCGAAGGATCCATGAACACTGAAGCTTTCTTT,CASSSEGSMNTEAFF
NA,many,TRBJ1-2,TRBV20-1,TGCAGTGCTAGGTTGGGGGAAGAGGGCTACACCTTC,CSARLGEEGYTF
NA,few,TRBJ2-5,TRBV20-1,TGCAGTGCTAGGGCCCCGGGACGCCTGGGCGTACGTTTAGAGACCCAGTACTTC,CSARAPGRLGVRLETQYF
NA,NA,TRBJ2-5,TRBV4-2,TGTGCCAGCAGCCAAGTCGGGGGGCACGAGACCCAGTACTTC,CASSQVGGHETQYF
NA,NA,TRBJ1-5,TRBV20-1,TGCAGTGCTAGTAACGTAGGGGTGCCCCAGCATTTT,CSASNVGVPQHF